This TCR beta chain came from a study of response to subunit inactivated influenza vaccine. TCRdb independently ran MiXCR on the RT-PCR reads; one entry per CDR3 protein. This repertoire shows some 200,000 distinct CDR3 sequences, over 9.5% found once; its top ten account for about 29%. Per the germline V gene, CDR1 is MNHEY and CDR2 is SVGAGI. This CDR3 is built from 14 residues. V was pared by 2 bases and J by 1 base, with 8 bases between. The sample also formed part of further work on T cells expressing NK-cell markers. As reported in that work: What made the TCR beta cDNA was 5'RACE template switching with UMIs.

This chain joins TRBV6-5 and TRBJ1-1; D gene unclear. The material was CD8+ T cells sorted from PBMCs, obtained about 11 days after vaccination. The clonotype was recovered from a man aged 45-60 years who received an inactivated influenza vaccine. The CDR3: CASSYRPTNTEAFF. The CDR3, as DNA: TGTGCCAGCAGTTACCGCCCTACGAACACTGAAGCTTTCTTT.